The source of this T cell receptor beta chain is a study of blood T cell repertoires in COVID-19. On the study more broadly: Specimens from acute and convalescent COVID-19 originated in the United States, Italy and Spain.

Between the trimmed V and J ends, which lost 2 bases and 4 bases, there was a span of 12 bases. This CDR3 is built from 14 residues. Per the germline V gene, CDR1 is MNHEY and CDR2 is SMNVEV (reference sequence). Sequencing was performed with immunoSEQ multiplex PCR; in TCRdb, only in-frame clones are kept and a portion is missing. The sample yields 30,000 to 35,000 clones, around 87% seen once. V is TRBV27 and J is TRBJ2-7; possible D gene TRBD1, 5 bases. The sequence was obtained from a man aged 70 or older with acute or convalescent COVID-19. The sample taken for sequencing was peripheral blood. The CDR3 sequence: CASSLGANWYEQYF. The DNA of the CDR3 is TGTGCCAGCAGTTTAGGGGCCAACTGGTACGAGCAGTACTTC.